These 3 T cell receptor beta chains originate from one sample sequenced in a study of cytomegalovirus exposure and HLA in healthy donors. The PCR made use of 60 Vbeta and 13 Jbeta primers. Produced via immunoSEQ multiplex PCR; TCRdb's table is partial and in-frame only. Among around 67,000 clones listed, around 80% were seen once. The source material was PBMCs. These receptors all stem from a woman aged 25 to 39 in good health and CMV-seropositive.

This rearrangement joins TRBV29-1 to TRBJ2-3; weak D call: TRBD2 (7 bases). This CDR3 comprises 12 residues. Germline V gene data show CDR1 as SQVTM and CDR2 as ANQGSEA. V was pared by 6 bases and J by 3 bases, with 10 bases between. CDR3 region: CSVGGGTDTQYF. CDR3 in DNA: TGCAGCGTGGGAGGGGGAACAGATACGCAGTATTTT.

The rearrangement uses TRBV7-8 and TRBJ2-7, with 7 bases matching TRBD1. V shed 1 base, J shed 2 bases, and the junction held 8 bases outside the gene matches. The CDR3 length is 16 residues. The V gene's germline CDR1 is SGHVS and CDR2 FQNEAQ. This CDR3 reads CASSLVTGQGAYEQYF. The DNA of the CDR3 is TGTGCCAGCAGCTTAGTAACCGGCCAGGGGGCCTACGAGCAGTACTTC.

This clone has only a few counts. This rearrangement joins TRBV7-6 to TRBJ2-1, with D perhaps matching TRBD2 (6 bases). The CDR3 runs 14 residues. Per the germline V gene, CDR1 is SGHVS and CDR2 is FNYEAQ. With 3 bases removed from V and 3 bases from J, the gap between germline ends came to 9 bases. In DNA form, the CDR3 reads TGTGCCAGCAGCTTGTCGGGAGTCTACAATGAGCAGTTCTTC. This encodes CASSLSGVYNEQFF. Full variable domain (remainder filled in from reference TRBV7-6 and TRBJ2-1): GAGVSQSPRYKVTKRGQDVALRCDPISGHVSLYWYRQALGQGPEFLTYFNYEAQQDKSGLPNDRFSAERPEGSISTLTIQRTEQRDSAMYRCASSLSGVYNEQFFGPGTRLTVL.